These 16 T cell receptor beta chains were all obtained from the same sample, sequenced in a study of graft-versus-host responses after intestinal transplantation. Data came from immunoSEQ multiplex PCR; TCRdb stores just in-frame clones and leaves some out. The sample shows approximately 100,000 clones, around 86% of them seen only once. This material consisted of PBMCs, taken 255 days after intestinal transplant. Source of these receptors: a human patient who received an intestinal transplant, so some T cells may come from the graft donor.

This clone was detected only a few times. At one end the junction does not follow the germline gene, possibly because of a read error. The chain has TRBV5-6 and TRBJ1-6; the D is unclear. The CDR3 has 12 amino acids. CDR1 is SGHDT, CDR2 YYEEEE, per germline. CDR3: CASNLDNSPLHF. The CDR3 DNA reads TGTGCCAGCAACTTGGACAATTCACCCCTCCACTTT.

The CDR3 DNA reads as TGTGCCATCAGTGAGTCCACAGCCTACGAGCAGTACTTC. Amino acid sequence: CAISESTAYEQYF. The chain is built from TRBV10-3 and TRBJ2-7; D uncertain. CDR1 is ENHRY and CDR2 is SYGVKD in the germline V gene. CDR3 length: 13 residues. V lost 0 bases and J 2 bases, leaving 5 bases between the germline ends.

V and J are TRBV4-1 and TRBJ2-5; TRBD2 is a possible D gene (6 bases). Trimming removed 5 bases from V and 5 bases from J, with 21 bases in between. The CDR3 is 16 residues long. CDR1 MGHRA and CDR2 YSYEKL come from the germline V gene. DNA of the CDR3: TGCGCCAGCAGCTATGGGGAGGAGGGCGAGAGGGAGACCCAGTACTTC. It yields the protein CASSYGEEGERETQYF.

This chain joins TRBV11-2 and TRBJ2-1; D not resolved. Germline V lookup: CDR1 SGHAT, CDR2 FQNNGV. The CDR3 has 13 amino acids. Trimming shortened V by 5 bases and J by 4 bases, and 9 bases separated the two germline ends. The CDR3 loop is CASSPAGYNEQFF. In nucleotides, the CDR3 is TGTGCCAGCAGCCCAGCCGGTTACAATGAGCAGTTCTTC.

The chain joins TRBV11-2 to TRBJ2-7; D gene unclear. This CDR3 region has 11 residues. Deletions cut 1 base from V and 4 bases from J, with 2 bases between. Germline loops: CDR1 SGHAT, CDR2 FQNNGV. CDR3 in amino acids: CASSLAYEQYV. DNA for the CDR3: TGTGCCAGCAGCTTAGCTTACGAGCAGTACGTC.

CDR3 sequence reads: CASSVIGTGGYGNTIYF. CDR3 in DNA: TGTGCCAGCAGCGTCATCGGGACAGGGGGCTATGGAAACACCATATATTTT. The chain employs TRBV5-6 and TRBJ1-3; 12 nucleotides align to TRBD1. The germline V gene encodes CDR1 SGHDT and CDR2 YYEEEE. This CDR3 has 17 residues. J was trimmed by 3 bases and V by 4 bases; bases with no gene match: 8.

This chain connects TRBV6-6 to TRBJ1-5; D may be TRBD1 (5 bases). V was trimmed by 5 bases and J by 5 bases, leaving 16 bases between them. The CDR3 has 15 amino acids. Germline V gene lookup returns CDR1 MNHNY and CDR2 SVGAGI (reference sequence). The CDR3 DNA follows: TGTGCCAGCAGTCCTCAGGAGGGGCAATATCAGCCCCAGCATTTT. This encodes CASSPQEGQYQPQHF.

The chain uses TRBV5-1 and TRBJ2-2; TRBD1 agrees at 8 bases. With 2 bases clipped from V and 2 bases from J, the junction kept 5 bases outside the gene matches. Germline V gene sequence: CDR1 SGHRS, CDR2 YFSETQ. The CDR3 totals 16 residues. The CDR3 sequence is CASSFPQGANTGELFF. CDR3 bases: TGCGCCAGCAGCTTCCCCCAGGGGGCAAACACCGGGGAGCTGTTTTTT.

The chain recombines TRBV6-6 with TRBJ2-3; no definite D call. From germline, CDR1 is MNHNY and CDR2 SVGAGI (reference sequence). The CDR3 totals 13 residues. The ends were cut back, 2 bases at V and 4 bases at J, with 7 bases in the middle. The CDR3 sequence is CASSYVRADTQYF. CDR3 nucleotides: TGTGCCAGCAGTTACGTTCGGGCAGATACGCAGTATTTT.

This sequence joins TRBV27 and TRBJ2-7, with 9 bases identical to TRBD2. The CDR3 runs 13 residues. With V trimmed by 5 bases and J by 6 bases, 5 bases remained unmatched. From germline, CDR1 is MNHEY and CDR2 SMNVEV (reference sequence). CDR3 sequence (DNA): TGTGCCAGCAGTGTGGGGACTAGCAGCGAGCAGTACTTC. Its translation is CASSVGTSSEQYF.

This clone was detected once. V usage is TRBV30 and J usage is TRBJ2-7; D ambiguous. There are 12 residues in the CDR3. With 0 bases removed from V and 6 bases from J, the gap between germline ends came to 9 bases. Germline V gives CDR1 GTSNPN, CDR2 SVGIG (reference sequence). The CDR3: CAWSVRSGEQYF. CDR3 coding DNA: TGTGCCTGGAGTGTACGTTCCGGCGAGCAGTACTTC.

The V gene is TRBV19, the J gene TRBJ1-1, with 8 bases fitting TRBD1. With 6 bases clipped from V and 7 bases from J, the junction kept 7 bases outside the gene matches. The CDR3 contains 13 residues. CDR1 is LNHDA and CDR2 is SQIVND in the germline V gene (reference sequence). DNA for the CDR3: TGTGCCAGTAGGCCCCAGGGGGCAGGTGAAGCTTTCTTT. This translates into CASRPQGAGEAFF.

J is TRBJ2-5 and V is TRBV5-1; 9 bases are a match to TRBD2. V lost 6 bases to trimming and J lost 5 bases; unmatched junction nucleotides: 11. This CDR3 has 15 residues. Germline CDR1 is SGHRS and CDR2 is YFSETQ. The CDR3 bases are TGCGCCAGCAACAGCGGGGGGACTCCTTTGGAGACCCAGTACTTC. Residues: CASNSGGTPLETQYF. Together with reference TRBV5-1 and TRBJ2-5, the CDR3 gives the full variable domain: KAGVTQTPRYLIKTRGQQVTLSCSPISGHRSVSWYQQTPGQGLQFLFEYFSETQRNKGNFPGRFSGRQFSNSRSEMNVSTLELGDSALYLCASNSGGTPLETQYFGPGTRLLVL.

This clone was recorded once. V and J are TRBV27 and TRBJ2-7; 10 bases are shared with TRBD1. This CDR3 is built from 15 residues. The germline gives CDR1 MNHEY, CDR2 SMNVEV (reference sequence). Trimming at V came to 3 bases and at J to 6 bases, leaving 8 bases not matched to a gene. The chain's CDR3 is CASSLTGTGVPEQYF. CDR3 sequence (DNA): TGTGCCAGCAGTTTGACCGGGACAGGGGTCCCCGAGCAGTACTTC.

This chain links TRBV9 with TRBJ2-1, with D possibly matching TRBD2 (6 bases). CDR3 length equals 16 residues. V dropped 2 bases and J dropped 0 bases, with 12 bases sitting between them. Germline V CDR1 and CDR2: SGDLS, YYNGEE. CDR3 loop: CASSVDQAGSYNEQFF. The DNA for the CDR3 is TGTGCCAGCAGCGTTGACCAAGCGGGCTCCTACAATGAGCAGTTCTTC.

The chain uses TRBV5-6 and TRBJ1-5, with a possible D match to TRBD1 (5 bases). The CDR3 covers 14 residues. The V gene's germline CDR1 is SGHDT and CDR2 YYEEEE. The ends were cut back, 0 bases at V and 4 bases at J, with 8 bases in the middle. DNA of the CDR3: TGTGCCAGCAGCTTGGCGGCAGGGAATCAGCCCCAGCATTTT. Its translation: CASSLAAGNQPQHF.